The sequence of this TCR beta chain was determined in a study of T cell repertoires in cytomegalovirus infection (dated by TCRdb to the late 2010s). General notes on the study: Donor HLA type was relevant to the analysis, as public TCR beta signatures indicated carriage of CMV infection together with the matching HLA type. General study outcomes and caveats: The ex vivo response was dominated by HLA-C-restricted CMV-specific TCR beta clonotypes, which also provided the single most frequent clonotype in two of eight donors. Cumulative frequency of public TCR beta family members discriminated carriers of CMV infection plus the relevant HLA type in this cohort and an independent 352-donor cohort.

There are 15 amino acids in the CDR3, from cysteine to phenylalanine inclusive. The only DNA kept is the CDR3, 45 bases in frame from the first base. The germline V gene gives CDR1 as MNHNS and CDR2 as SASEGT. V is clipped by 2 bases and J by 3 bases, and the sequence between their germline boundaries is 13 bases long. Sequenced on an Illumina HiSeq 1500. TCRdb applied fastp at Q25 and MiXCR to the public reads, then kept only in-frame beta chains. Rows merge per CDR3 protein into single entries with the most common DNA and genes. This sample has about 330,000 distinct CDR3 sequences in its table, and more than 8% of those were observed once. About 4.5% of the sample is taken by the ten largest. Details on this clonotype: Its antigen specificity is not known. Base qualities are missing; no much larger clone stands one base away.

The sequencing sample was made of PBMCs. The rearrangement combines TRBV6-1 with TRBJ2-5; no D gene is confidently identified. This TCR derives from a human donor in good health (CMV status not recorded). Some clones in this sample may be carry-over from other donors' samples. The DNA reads TGTGCCAGCAGTGAATACCAAGGCCTCAAAGAGACCCAGTACTTC. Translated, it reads CASSEYQGLKETQYF.